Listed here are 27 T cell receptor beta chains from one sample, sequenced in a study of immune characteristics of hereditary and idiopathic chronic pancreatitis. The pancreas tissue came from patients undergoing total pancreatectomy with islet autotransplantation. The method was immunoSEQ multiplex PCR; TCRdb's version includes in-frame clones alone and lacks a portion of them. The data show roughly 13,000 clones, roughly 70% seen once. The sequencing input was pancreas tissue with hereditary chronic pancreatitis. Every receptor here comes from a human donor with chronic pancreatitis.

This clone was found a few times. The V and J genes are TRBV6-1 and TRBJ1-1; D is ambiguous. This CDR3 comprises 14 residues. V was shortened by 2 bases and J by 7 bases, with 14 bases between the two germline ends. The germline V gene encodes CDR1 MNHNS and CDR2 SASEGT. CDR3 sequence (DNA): TGTGCCAGCAGTGAATTTCCTTTCCAGGTTGAAGCTTTCTTT. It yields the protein CASSEFPFQVEAFF.

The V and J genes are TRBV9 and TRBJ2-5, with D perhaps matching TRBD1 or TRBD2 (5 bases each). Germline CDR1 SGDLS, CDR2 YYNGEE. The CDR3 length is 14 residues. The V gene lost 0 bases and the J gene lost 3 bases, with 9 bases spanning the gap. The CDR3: CASSVGGAEETQYF. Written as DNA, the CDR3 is TGTGCCAGCAGCGTAGGAGGGGCAGAAGAGACCCAGTACTTC.

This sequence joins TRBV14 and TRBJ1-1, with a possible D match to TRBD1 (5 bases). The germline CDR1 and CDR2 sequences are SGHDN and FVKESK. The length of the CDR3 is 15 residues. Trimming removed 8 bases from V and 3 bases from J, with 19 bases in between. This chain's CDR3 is CASGGGTSGYTEAFF. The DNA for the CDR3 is TGTGCCAGCGGGGGGGGAACCTCGGGGTACACTGAAGCTTTCTTT.

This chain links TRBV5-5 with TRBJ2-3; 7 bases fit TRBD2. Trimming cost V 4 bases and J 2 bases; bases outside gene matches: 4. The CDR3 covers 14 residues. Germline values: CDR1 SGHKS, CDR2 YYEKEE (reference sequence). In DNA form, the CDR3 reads TGTGCCAGCAGCCCGGGGACTATCACAGATACGCAGTATTTT. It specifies CASSPGTITDTQYF.

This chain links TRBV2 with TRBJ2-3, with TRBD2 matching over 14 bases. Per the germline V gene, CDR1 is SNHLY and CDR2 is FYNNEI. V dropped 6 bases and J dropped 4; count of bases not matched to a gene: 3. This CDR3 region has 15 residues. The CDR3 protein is CASSMTSGRADTQYF. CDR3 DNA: TGTGCCAGCAGCATGACTAGCGGGAGGGCAGATACGCAGTATTTT.

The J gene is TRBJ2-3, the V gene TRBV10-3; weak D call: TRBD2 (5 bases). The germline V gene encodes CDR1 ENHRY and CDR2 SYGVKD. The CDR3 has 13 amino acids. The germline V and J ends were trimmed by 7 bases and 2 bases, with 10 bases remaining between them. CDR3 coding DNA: TGTGCCATCATGTCCGGGAACACAGATACGCAGTATTTT. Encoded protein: CAIMSGNTDTQYF.

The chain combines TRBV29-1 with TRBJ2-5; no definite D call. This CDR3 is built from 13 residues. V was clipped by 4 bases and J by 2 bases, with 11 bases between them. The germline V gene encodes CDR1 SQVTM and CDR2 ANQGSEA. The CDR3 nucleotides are TGCAGCGTTGGTAGGCAGACGCAAGAGACCCAGTACTTC. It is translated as CSVGRQTQETQYF. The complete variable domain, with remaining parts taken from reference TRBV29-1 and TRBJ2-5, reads SAVISQKPSRDICQRGTSLTIQCQVDSQVTMMFWYRQQPGQSLTLIATANQGSEATYESGFVIDKFPISRPNLTFSTLTVSNMSPEDSSIYLCSVGRQTQETQYFGPGTRLLVL.

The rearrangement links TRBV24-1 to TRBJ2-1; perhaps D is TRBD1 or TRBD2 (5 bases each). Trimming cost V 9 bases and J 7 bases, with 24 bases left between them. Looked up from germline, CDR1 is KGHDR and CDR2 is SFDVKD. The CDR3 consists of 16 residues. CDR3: CATHGEGSLSVNEQFF. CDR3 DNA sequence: TGTGCCACCCATGGTGAGGGGAGTTTAAGCGTTAATGAGCAGTTCTTC.

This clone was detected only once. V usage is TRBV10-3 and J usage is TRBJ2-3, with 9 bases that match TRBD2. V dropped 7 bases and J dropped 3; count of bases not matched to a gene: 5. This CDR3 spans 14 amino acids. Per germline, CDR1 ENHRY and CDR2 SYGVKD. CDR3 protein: CAITAGGITDTQYF. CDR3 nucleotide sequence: TGTGCCATCACCGCGGGAGGGATAACAGATACGCAGTATTTT.

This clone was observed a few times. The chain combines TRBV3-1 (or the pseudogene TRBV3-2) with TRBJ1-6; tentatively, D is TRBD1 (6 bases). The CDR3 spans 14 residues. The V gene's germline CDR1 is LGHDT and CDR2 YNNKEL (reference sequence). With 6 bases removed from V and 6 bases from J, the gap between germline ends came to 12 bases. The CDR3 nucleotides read TGTGCCAGCAGAGCGGACAGCAGTAATTCACCCCTCCACTTT. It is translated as CASRADSSNSPLHF.

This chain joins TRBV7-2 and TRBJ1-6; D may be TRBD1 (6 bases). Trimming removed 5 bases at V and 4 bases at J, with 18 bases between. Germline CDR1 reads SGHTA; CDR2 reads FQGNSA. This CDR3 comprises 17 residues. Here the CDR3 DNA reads TGTGCCAGCAGCGCCCGGGACACAGGGTCGTATAATTCACCCCTCCACTTT. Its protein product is CASSARDTGSYNSPLHF.

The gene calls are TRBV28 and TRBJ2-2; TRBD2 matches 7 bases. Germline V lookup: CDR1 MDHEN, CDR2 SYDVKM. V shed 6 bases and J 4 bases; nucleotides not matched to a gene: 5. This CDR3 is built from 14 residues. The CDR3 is CASREGGSTGELFF. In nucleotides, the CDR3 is TGTGCCAGCAGGGAGGGAGGGAGCACCGGGGAGCTGTTTTTT.

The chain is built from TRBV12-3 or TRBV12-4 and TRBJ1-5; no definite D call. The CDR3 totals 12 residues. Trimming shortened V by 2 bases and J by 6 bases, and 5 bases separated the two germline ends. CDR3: CASSLRGQPQHF. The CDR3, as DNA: TGTGCCAGCAGTTTACGGGGTCAGCCCCAGCATTTT.

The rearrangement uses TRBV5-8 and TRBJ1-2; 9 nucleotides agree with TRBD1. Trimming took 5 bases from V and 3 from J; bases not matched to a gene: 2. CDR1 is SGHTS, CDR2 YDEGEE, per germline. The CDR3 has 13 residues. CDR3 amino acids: CASRWDRDYGYTF. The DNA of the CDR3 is TGTGCCAGCAGATGGGACAGGGACTATGGCTACACCTTC.

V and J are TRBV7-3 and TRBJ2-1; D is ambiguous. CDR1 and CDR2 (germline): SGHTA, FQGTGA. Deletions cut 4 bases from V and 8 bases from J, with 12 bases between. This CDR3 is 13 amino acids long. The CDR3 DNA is TGTGCCAGCAGCTCCAGACGGACCGATGAGCAGTTCTTC. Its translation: CASSSRRTDEQFF.

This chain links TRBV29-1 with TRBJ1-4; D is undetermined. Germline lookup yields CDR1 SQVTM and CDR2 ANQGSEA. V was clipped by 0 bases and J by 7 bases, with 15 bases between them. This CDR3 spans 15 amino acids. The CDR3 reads CSVEDTSRGGEKLFF. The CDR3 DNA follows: TGCAGCGTTGAAGATACTAGCCGAGGCGGTGAAAAACTGTTTTTT.

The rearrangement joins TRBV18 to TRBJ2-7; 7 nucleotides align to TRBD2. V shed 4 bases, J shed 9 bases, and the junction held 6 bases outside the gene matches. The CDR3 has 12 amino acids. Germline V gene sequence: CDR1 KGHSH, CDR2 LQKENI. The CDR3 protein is CASSRSGEGQYF. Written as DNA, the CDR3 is TGTGCCAGCTCACGGTCGGGGGAGGGGCAGTACTTC.

Here the CDR3 DNA reads TGCGCCAGCAGCCAGGAAGGCGCCGGGACTAGCGGGAGGAGTTCCTACAATGAGCAGTTCTTC. Its protein product is CASSQEGAGTSGRSSYNEQFF. The rearrangement joins TRBV4-1 to TRBJ2-1; 15 bases fit TRBD2. This CDR3 comprises 21 residues. V lost 3 bases, J lost 1 base, and 13 bases stayed unmatched. The V gene's germline CDR1 is MGHRA and CDR2 YSYEKL.

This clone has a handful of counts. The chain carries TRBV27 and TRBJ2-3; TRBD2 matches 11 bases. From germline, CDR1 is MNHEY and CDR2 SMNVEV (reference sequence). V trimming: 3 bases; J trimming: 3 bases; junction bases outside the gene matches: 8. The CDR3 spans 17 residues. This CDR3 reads CASSFLSSGRTTDTQYF. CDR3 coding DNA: TGTGCCAGCAGTTTCCTTTCTAGCGGGAGGACGACAGATACGCAGTATTTT.

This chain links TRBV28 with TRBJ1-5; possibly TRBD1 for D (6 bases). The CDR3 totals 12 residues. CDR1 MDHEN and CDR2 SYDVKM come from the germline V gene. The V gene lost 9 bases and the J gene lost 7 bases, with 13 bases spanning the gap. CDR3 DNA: TGTGCCAGTAGACAGGTAGAGCAGCCCCAGCATTTT. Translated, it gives CASRQVEQPQHF.

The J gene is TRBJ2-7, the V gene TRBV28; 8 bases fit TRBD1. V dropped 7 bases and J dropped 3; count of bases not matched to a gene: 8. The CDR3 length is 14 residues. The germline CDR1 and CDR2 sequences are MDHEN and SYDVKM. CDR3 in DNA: TGTGCCAGCATCGCCGGGACAGGAATCTACGAGCAGTACTTC. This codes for CASIAGTGIYEQYF.

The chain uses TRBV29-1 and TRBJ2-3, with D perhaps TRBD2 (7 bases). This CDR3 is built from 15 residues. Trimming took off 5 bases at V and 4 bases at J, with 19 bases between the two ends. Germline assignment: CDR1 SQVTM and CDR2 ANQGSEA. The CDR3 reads CSVLGGRDLADTQYF. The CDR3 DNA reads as TGCAGCGTTTTGGGGGGGCGGGATCTCGCAGATACGCAGTATTTT.

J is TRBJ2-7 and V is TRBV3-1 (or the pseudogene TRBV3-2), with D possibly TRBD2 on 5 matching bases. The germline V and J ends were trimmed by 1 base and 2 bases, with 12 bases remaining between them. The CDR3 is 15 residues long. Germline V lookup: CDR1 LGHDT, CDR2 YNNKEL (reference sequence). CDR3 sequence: CASSQVGSKAYEQYF. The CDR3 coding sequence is TGTGCCAGCAGCCAAGTAGGGAGCAAGGCCTACGAGCAGTACTTC.

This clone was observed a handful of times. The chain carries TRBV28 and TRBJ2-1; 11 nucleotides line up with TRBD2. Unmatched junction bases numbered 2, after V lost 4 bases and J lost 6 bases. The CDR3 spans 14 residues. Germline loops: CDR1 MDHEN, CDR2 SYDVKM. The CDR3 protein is CASSSLAGVNEQFF. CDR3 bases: TGTGCCAGCAGTTCACTAGCGGGGGTCAATGAGCAGTTCTTC.

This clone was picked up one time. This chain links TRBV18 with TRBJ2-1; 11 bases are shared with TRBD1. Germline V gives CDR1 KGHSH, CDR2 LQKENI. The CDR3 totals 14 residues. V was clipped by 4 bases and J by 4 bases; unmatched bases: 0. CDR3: CASSRDRGYNEQFF. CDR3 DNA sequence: TGTGCCAGCTCACGGGACAGGGGGTACAATGAGCAGTTCTTC. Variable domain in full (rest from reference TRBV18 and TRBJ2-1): NAGVMQNPRHLVRRRGQEARLRCSPMKGHSHVYWYRQLPEEGLKFMVYLQKENIIDESGMPKERFSAEFPKEGPSILRIQQVVRGDSAAYFCASSRDRGYNEQFFGPGTRLTVL.

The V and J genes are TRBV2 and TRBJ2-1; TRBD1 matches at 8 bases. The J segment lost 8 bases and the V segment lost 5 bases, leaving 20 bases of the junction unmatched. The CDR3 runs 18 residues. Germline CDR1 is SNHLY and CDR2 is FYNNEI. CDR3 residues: CASSYARDGQGARDEQFF. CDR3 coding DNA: TGTGCCAGCAGTTACGCTCGAGATGGACAGGGTGCGAGGGATGAGCAGTTCTTC.

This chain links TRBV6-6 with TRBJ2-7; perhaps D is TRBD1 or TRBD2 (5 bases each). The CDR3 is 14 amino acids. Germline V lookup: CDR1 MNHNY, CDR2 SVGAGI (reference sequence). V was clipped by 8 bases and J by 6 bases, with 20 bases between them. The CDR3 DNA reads TGTGCCAGCTGTGGACGAACCCCTGGGGGCGAGCAGTACTTC. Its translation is CASCGRTPGGEQYF.